The clone carrying this TCR beta chain was counted ten times or more. Trimming pared 4 bases from V and 4 bases from J, leaving 8 bases between. This CDR3 region has 13 residues. CDR1 is SNHLY and CDR2 is FYNNEI in the germline V gene. These data originate in a study of patients and donors after allogeneic stem cell transplantation. Via MiXCR, TCRdb re-called the RT-PCR reads, giving one row per CDR3 protein. The profile covers 70,000 or so distinct CDR3 sequences, with about 25% appearing a single time and 26% taken by the ten largest. The clonotype comes from a human donor who was either an allogeneic HSCT recipient or a stem cell or donor lymphocyte infusion donor (not recorded which). It is not recorded whose cells these are; they may come from a transplant donor. This sequence joins TRBV2 and TRBJ2-1; D is ambiguous. What was sequenced was blood, either unsorted or a sorted T cell fraction (not recorded which). The CDR3 DNA follows: TGTGCCAGCAGTGTACCTCAGTACAATGAGCAGTTCTTC. Its translation is CASSVPQYNEQFF.